This T cell receptor (beta chain) was sequenced for a study of OX40 agonist ivuxolimab in advanced cancers. Study results and limitations: Researchers report that CD8+ T cells had, on average, more expanded clones than CD4+.

This clone was seen only once. Antigen unknown. Autoimmune disease history or systemic immunosuppression excluded patients. Germline V gives CDR1 MNHNY, CDR2 SVGAGI (reference sequence). The CDR3 sequence is 15 residues long. The ends were cut back, 6 bases at V and 5 bases at J, with 14 bases in the middle. Some clones are missing from TCRdb's copy, which holds only in-frame ones; the method was immunoSEQ multiplex PCR. The profile shows roughly 53,000 clones, over 80% of them singletons. The sequence was collected from an adult with an advanced solid tumor such as melanoma, head and neck, liver or kidney cancer. This chain links TRBV6-6 with TRBJ1-6; D is uncertain. Sequencing used CD4+ or CD8+ T cells sorted from blood, obtained in a trial of the OX40 agonist ivuxolimab. The CDR3 bases are TGTGCCAGCAGCCGCCTGATGGCGGATAATTCACCCCTCCACTTT. This codes for CASSRLMADNSPLHF.